The 23 T cell receptor beta chains presented below share a single source sample, sequenced in a study of T cells in Graves' hyperthyroidism and ophthalmopathy. Amplified TCR beta CDR3 regions derived from RNA transcripts. In the first-round RT-PCR of the TCR CDR3, the HTBI primer set was used. TCRdb called the multiplex PCR reads again in MiXCR, with one record for every CDR3 protein. The sample has about 270,000 distinct CDR3 sequences, under 30% seen once; the top ten hold over 25%. Sequencing was carried out using blood. These receptors were taken from a man aged 35-49 years with Graves' hyperthyroidism that later progressed to Graves' ophthalmopathy.

In its sample, this clonotype was seen many times. The V call is TRBV6-5, the J call TRBJ1-1; no definite D call. The CDR3 sequence is 12 residues long. Germline loops: CDR1 MNHEY, CDR2 SVGAGI. The ends were cut back, 5 bases at V and 7 bases at J, with 11 bases in the middle. As DNA, the CDR3 is TGTGCCAGCAGTAGTATCGGAATTGAAGCTTTCTTT. Amino acids: CASSSIGIEAFF.

The table lists this clonotype with many counts. V is TRBV30 and J is TRBJ2-6, with unresolved D. There are 14 residues in the CDR3. Trimming cost V 2 bases and J 0 bases, with 5 bases left between them. The germline V gene has CDR1 GTSNPN and CDR2 SVGIG (reference sequence). This CDR3 reads CAWSRGSGANVLTF. CDR3 nucleotides: TGTGCCTGGAGTCGCGGCTCTGGGGCCAACGTCCTGACTTTC.

Many counts were recorded for this clonotype. The chain uses TRBV6-1 and TRBJ2-2; no clear D gene. Germline V gene lookup returns CDR1 MNHNS and CDR2 SASEGT. CDR3 size: 15 residues. Trimming pared 2 bases from V and 5 bases from J, leaving 12 bases between. The chain's CDR3 is CASSERQGRTGELFF. Here the CDR3 DNA reads TGTGCCAGCAGTGAACGGCAAGGGCGGACCGGGGAGCTGTTTTTT.

At least ten counts were recorded for this clonotype. The chain recombines TRBV29-1 with TRBJ2-6; D is unclear. This CDR3 spans 14 amino acids. Per the germline V gene, CDR1 is SQVTM and CDR2 is ANQGSEA. The germline V and J ends were trimmed by 4 bases and 1 base, with 8 bases remaining between them. This CDR3 is CSVAWGSGANVLTF. CDR3 in DNA: TGCAGCGTTGCATGGGGTTCTGGGGCCAACGTCCTGACTTTC. Full variable domain (remainder filled in from reference TRBV29-1 and TRBJ2-6): SAVISQKPSRDICQRGTSLTIQCQVDSQVTMMFWYRQQPGQSLTLIATANQGSEATYESGFVIDKFPISRPNLTFSTLTVSNMSPEDSSIYLCSVAWGSGANVLTFGAGSRLTVL.

This clonotype has only a few counts. The chain joins TRBV27 to TRBJ2-7; 11 bases are a match to TRBD2. V lost 3 bases, J lost 5 bases, and 12 bases stayed unmatched. The CDR3 totals 17 residues. In germline, CDR1 is MNHEY, CDR2 SMNVEV (reference sequence). The DNA of the CDR3 is TGTGCCAGCAGTTTCCTGCGTAGCGGGAGGGCCATGAACGAGCAGTACTTC. It yields the protein CASSFLRSGRAMNEQYF.

This clonotype was counted many times. The rearrangement uses TRBV6-5 and TRBJ2-2; unclear D gene. The CDR3 totals 12 residues. Deletions cut 5 bases from V and 5 bases from J, with 6 bases between. From germline, CDR1 is MNHEY and CDR2 SVGAGI. CDR3 coding DNA: TGTGCCAGCAGTCCCCTTACCGGGGAGCTGTTTTTT. It yields the protein CASSPLTGELFF.

This clonotype was counted at least ten times. The chain is built from TRBV24-1 and TRBJ2-2; D ambiguous. Trimming left V 10 bases short and J 0 bases short, with 8 bases between. The CDR3 has 13 residues. CDR1 is KGHDR and CDR2 is SFDVKD in the germline V gene. CDR3 protein: CATGNANTGELFF. The CDR3 coding sequence is TGTGCCACGGGGAACGCGAACACCGGGGAGCTGTTTTTT.

In this sample, this clonotype turned up many times. The J gene is TRBJ1-1, the V gene TRBV6-2 or TRBV6-3; the D gene is possibly TRBD1 (5 bases). From germline, CDR1 is MNHEY and CDR2 SVGEGT. The CDR3 contains 13 residues. With 6 bases removed from V and 6 bases from J, the gap between germline ends came to 14 bases. The CDR3 region is CASRRRQGAEAFF. CDR3 in DNA: TGTGCCAGCAGACGGCGTCAGGGTGCTGAAGCTTTCTTT.

This clonotype was detected ten times or more. J is TRBJ2-4 and V is TRBV18, with D possibly matching TRBD1 (5 bases). V was clipped by 3 bases and J by 9 bases, with 9 bases between them. CDR1 KGHSH and CDR2 LQKENI come from the germline V gene. CDR3 length: 12 amino acids. In DNA, the CDR3 is TGTGCCAGCTCACCGGACATAGCCATTCAGTACTTC. Encoded protein: CASSPDIAIQYF.

The V gene is TRBV27, the J gene TRBJ2-7, with 9 bases fitting TRBD1. Trimming took 6 bases from V and 9 from J; bases not matched to a gene: 9. The CDR3 has 13 amino acids. Germline V gives CDR1 MNHEY, CDR2 SMNVEV (reference sequence). CDR3 residues: CASRGQGLHGQYF. CDR3 nucleotides: TGTGCCAGCAGGGGACAGGGATTACACGGGCAGTACTTC.

This clonotype was observed many times. The rearrangement joins TRBV15 to TRBJ2-7, with no clear D. Germline V lookup: CDR1 LNHNV, CDR2 YYDKDF (reference sequence). CDR3 length equals 13 residues. V was shortened by 4 bases and J by 5 bases, with 12 bases between the two germline ends. The CDR3 region has the DNA TGTGCCACCAGCACCCGACGAGTCCACGAGCAGTACTTC. This encodes CATSTRRVHEQYF.

This clonotype has a count of ten or more. The rearrangement links TRBV6-5 to TRBJ1-1; perhaps TRBD1 as D (5 bases). The V end was cut by 5 bases, the J end by 8 bases, with 12 bases between. The germline CDR1 and CDR2 sequences are MNHEY and SVGAGI. The CDR3 runs 12 residues. The CDR3 coding sequence is TGTGCCAGCAGTCATACAGGACTGGAAGCTTTCTTT. Its protein is CASSHTGLEAFF.

This clonotype was seen more than once but under ten times. The junction differs from germline at one of its ends, possibly a read error. The gene calls are TRBV5-1 and TRBJ2-5, with D maybe TRBD1 (5 bases). From germline, CDR1 is SGHRS and CDR2 YFSETQ. The length of the CDR3 is 12 residues. DNA for the CDR3: TGCGCCAGCAGACAGGAACAAGAGGCCCAGTACTTC. It encodes CASRQEQEAQYF.

This clonotype was seen many times. The chain has TRBV29-1 and TRBJ1-2; D is perhaps TRBD1 (5 bases). The length of the CDR3 is 16 residues. CDR1 is SQVTM and CDR2 is ANQGSEA in the germline V gene. The V and J ends lost 3 bases and 0 bases respectively, with 17 bases between them. The CDR3, as DNA: TGCAGCGTTGAGCCGGGCAGGGCCGTACCTAACTATGGCTACACCTTC. Amino acids: CSVEPGRAVPNYGYTF.

Ten or more counts support this clonotype. The rearrangement links TRBV9 to TRBJ2-5; 8 bases agree with TRBD2. V trimming: 4 bases; J trimming: 1 base; junction bases outside the gene matches: 9. Germline values: CDR1 SGDLS, CDR2 YYNGEE. This CDR3 is built from 16 residues. The CDR3 region has the DNA TGTGCCAGCAGCCTCGCCCCTACTAGCGGCCAAGAGACCCAGTACTTC. It specifies CASSLAPTSGQETQYF.

V gene TRBV30 combines with J gene TRBJ2-7; D may correspond to TRBD1 or TRBD2 (5 bases each). The CDR3 is 13 residues long. Trimming shortened V by 2 bases and J by 5 bases, and 13 bases separated the two germline ends. Per germline, CDR1 GTSNPN and CDR2 SVGIG (reference sequence). The CDR3 sequence: CAWSYRRGDEQYF. The DNA for the CDR3 is TGTGCCTGGAGTTACCGGCGAGGGGACGAGCAGTACTTC.

The rearrangement links TRBV12-3 or TRBV12-4 to TRBJ2-7; 11 nucleotides match TRBD2. V dropped 3 bases and J dropped 4; count of bases not matched to a gene: 8. There are 16 residues in the CDR3. The DNA of the CDR3 is TGTGCCAGCAGTTTCCGTCTACTAGCGGGAGCTTACGAGCAGTACTTC. This codes for CASSFRLLAGAYEQYF.

This clonotype was seen repeatedly, ten times or more. The J gene is TRBJ1-5, the V gene TRBV28; D remains ambiguous. The germline CDR1 and CDR2 sequences are MDHEN and SYDVKM. V was pared by 10 bases and J by 2 bases, with 18 bases between. The CDR3 is made up of 15 amino acids. DNA for the CDR3: TGTGCCACCAATGAGGTTCTGGGTGGCAATCAGCCCCAGCATTTT. This encodes CATNEVLGGNQPQHF.

This clonotype was seen many times. The chain employs TRBV5-1 and TRBJ1-2; possible D gene TRBD1, 6 bases. V was cut by 3 bases and J by 5 bases, with 11 bases left in between. CDR3 length: 13 residues. Per germline, CDR1 SGHRS and CDR2 YFSETQ. The CDR3 spells CASSWMTGYGYTF. CDR3 sequence (DNA): TGCGCCAGCAGCTGGATGACAGGATATGGCTACACCTTC. Based on the CDR3 plus reference TRBV5-1 and TRBJ1-2, the full variable domain is KAGVTQTPRYLIKTRGQQVTLSCSPISGHRSVSWYQQTPGQGLQFLFEYFSETQRNKGNFPGRFSGRQFSNSRSEMNVSTLELGDSALYLCASSWMTGYGYTFGSGTRLTVV.

This clonotype was seen a few times. A much larger clone differs by one base, so this may be a read error. V gene TRBV2 combines with J gene TRBJ1-2; TRBD1 matches at 11 bases. The CDR3 length is 14 residues. After removal of 6 bases from V and 3 bases from J, the junction contained 3 bases not matched to a gene. The germline V gene encodes CDR1 SNHLY and CDR2 FYNNEI. Here the CDR3 DNA reads TGTGCCAGCAGGCCGGGACAGGGGGACTATGGCTACACCTTC. Protein: CASRPGQGDYGYTF.

This clonotype has a count of ten or more. This sequence joins TRBV2 and TRBJ2-4, with 7 positions matching TRBD1. The CDR3 contains 11 residues. From germline, CDR1 is SNHLY and CDR2 FYNNEI. Trimming at V came to 9 bases and at J to 8 bases, leaving 4 bases not matched to a gene. The CDR3 spells CASTGVDIQYF. CDR3 bases: TGTGCCAGTACAGGGGTAGACATTCAGTACTTC.

This clonotype has just one count. The gene calls are TRBV28 and TRBJ2-7, with D perhaps TRBD1 (5 bases). The CDR3 is made up of 13 amino acids. CDR1 and CDR2 from the germline V gene are MDHEN and SYDVKM. Trimming removed 3 bases at V and 5 bases at J, with 11 bases between. This chain's CDR3 is CASSLQGFDEQYF. The CDR3 bases are TGTGCCAGCAGTTTGCAGGGTTTCGACGAGCAGTACTTC.

This clonotype was detected only once. This chain links TRBV14 with TRBJ2-7; no clear D. This CDR3 spans 11 amino acids. Germline CDR1 reads SGHDN; CDR2 reads FVKESK. V was shortened by 7 bases and J by 6 bases, with 10 bases between the two germline ends. CDR3 region: CASTSGFEQYF. The CDR3 region has the DNA TGTGCCAGCACCTCAGGTTTCGAGCAGTACTTC.